The source of this TCR beta chain is a study of shared clonotypes between healthy human individuals. The CDR3 has 15 amino acids. Germline CDR1 reads SGHNT; CDR2 reads YYREEE (reference sequence). Trimming took off 5 bases at V and 0 bases at J, with 12 bases between the two ends. The assay was immunoSEQ multiplex PCR, and TCRdb's table has in-frame clones only and misses some. The sample carries some 1.1 million clones, 60% to 85% recorded once. The clonotype was recovered from a man younger than 35 in good health. Some clones in this sample may be carry-over from other donors' samples. The chain has TRBV5-4 and TRBJ1-5, with D possibly being TRBD1 (5 bases). The sequencing input was memory CD4+ T cells from PBMCs. The subset here: CD45RA-negative fraction. This CDR3 reads CASSRGADSNQPQHF. Written as DNA, the CDR3 is TGTGCCAGCAGTCGAGGGGCGGATAGCAATCAGCCCCAGCATTTT.